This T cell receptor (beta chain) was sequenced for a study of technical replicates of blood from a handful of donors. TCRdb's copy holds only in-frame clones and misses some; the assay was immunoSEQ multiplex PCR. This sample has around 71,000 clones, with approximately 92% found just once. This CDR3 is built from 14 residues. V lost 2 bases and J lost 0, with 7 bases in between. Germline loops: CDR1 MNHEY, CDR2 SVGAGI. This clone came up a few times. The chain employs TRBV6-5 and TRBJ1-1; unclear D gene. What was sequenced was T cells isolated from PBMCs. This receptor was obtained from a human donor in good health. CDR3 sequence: CASSYNWLNTEAFF. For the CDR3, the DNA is TGTGCCAGCAGTTACAATTGGCTGAACACTGAAGCTTTCTTT.